This TCR beta chain was sequenced for a study of blood T cell repertoires in COVID-19. In the study overall: The United States, Italy and Spain were the sources of the acute and convalescent COVID-19 samples. The cDNA or gDNA used as material had been derived from T cells, B-cell-depleted T cells, or PBMCs.

Authors' processing steps: Reference gene primer amplification gave nucleated cell count estimates. Clones were sequenced by immunoSEQ multiplex PCR, and TCRdb holds only the in-frame ones, with some missing. That table gives V, J and clone size, and the DNA gave D and trimming. The sample includes roughly 150,000 clones, 65% to 85% of them seen just once. The sequencing sample was made of peripheral blood. The origin of this receptor is a woman aged 80 or over with acute or convalescent COVID-19.

The CDR3: CASSLTVEYGYTF. In nucleotides, the CDR3 is TGCGCCAGCAGCTTGACCGTAGAGTACGGCTACACCTTC. V usage is TRBV5-1 and J usage is TRBJ1-2; D remains unclear. The germline V gene encodes CDR1 SGHRS and CDR2 YFSETQ. This CDR3 has 13 residues. Trimming pared 1 base from V and 8 bases from J, leaving 12 bases between.